The 29 T cell receptor beta chains given below trace back to one sample, sequenced in a study of shared clonotypes between healthy human individuals. Generated by immunoSEQ multiplex PCR, the TCRdb table keeps only in-frame clones and is missing some. The sample records 2 million to 2.5 million clones, 85% to 95% being singletons. CD45RO-negative, CCR7-positively selected cells formed the naive CD8 fraction, excluding terminally differentiated effector memory CD45RA+ cells. The material sequenced was naive CD8+ T cells from PBMCs. All receptors come from a man younger than 35 in good health. Some clones in this sample may be carry-over from other donors' samples.

J is TRBJ1-4 and V is TRBV9; 7 nucleotides align to TRBD1. The CDR3 covers 16 residues. CDR1 and CDR2 from the germline V gene are SGDLS and YYNGEE. V shed 3 bases, J shed 3 bases, and the junction held 8 bases outside the gene matches. In nucleotides, the CDR3 is TGTGCCAGCAGCGCCCACGGACAGGCTCCTAATGAAAAACTGTTTTTT. Translated, it gives CASSAHGQAPNEKLFF. Full variable domain (missing parts from reference TRBV9 and TRBJ1-4): DSGVTQTPKHLITATGQRVTLRCSPRSGDLSVYWYQQSLDQGLQFLIQYYNGEERAKGNILERFSAQQFPDLHSELNLSSLELGDSALYFCASSAHGQAPNEKLFFGSGTQLSVL.

This rearrangement joins TRBV28 to TRBJ1-1, with D tentatively TRBD1 (6 bases). Trimming pared 6 bases from V and 0 bases from J, leaving 14 bases between. The CDR3 is made up of 15 amino acids. CDR1 and CDR2 from the germline V gene are MDHEN and SYDVKM. The CDR3 region has the DNA TGTGCCAGCAGCGAAACGGGACAAATGAACACTGAAGCTTTCTTT. Protein product: CASSETGQMNTEAFF.

V gene TRBV27 combines with J gene TRBJ2-7; perhaps TRBD1 as D (5 bases). CDR1 MNHEY and CDR2 SMNVEV come from the germline V gene (reference sequence). There are 13 residues in the CDR3. V dropped 5 bases and J dropped 3 bases, with 11 bases sitting between them. The CDR3 region has the DNA TGTGCCAGCAGTGGTGACAGCTTCTACGAGCAGTACTTC. Its translation is CASSGDSFYEQYF.

The chain links TRBV19 to TRBJ1-1; maybe TRBD1 (5 bases). This CDR3 comprises 15 residues. V was pared by 5 bases and J by 5 bases, with 18 bases between. Germline values: CDR1 LNHDA, CDR2 SQIVND (reference sequence). CDR3: CASSARLSSGTEAFF. For the CDR3, the DNA is TGTGCCAGTAGTGCTCGACTGTCCTCAGGGACTGAAGCTTTCTTT.

This chain uses TRBV21-1 with TRBJ1-5; the D call TRBD1 from the table was never checked on the DNA. TRBV21-1 is reported as a pseudogene. This CDR3 contains 16 residues. CDR3 amino acids: CASSLLVWRDSQPQHF. The CDR3 DNA reads as TGTGCCAGCAGCCTCCTGGTATGGAGGGACAGTCAGCCCCAGCATTTT.

As concerns this clone: The CDR3 carries no conserved terminal phenylalanine or tryptophan, so it likely arises from a read error. Because the CDR3's place on the DNA is in doubt, the DNA is left out and the CDR3 is given as listed by TCRdb. The gene calls are TRBV23-1 and TRBJ1-1. TRBV23-1 is flagged as an ORF with uncertain function. The CDR3 has 15 amino acids, counting both end residues. The CDR3 loop reads CASSQGWTAGRGTLG.

The chain has TRBV15 and TRBJ2-1, with D perhaps TRBD2 (6 bases). Germline V lookup: CDR1 LNHNV, CDR2 YYDKDF (reference sequence). The length of the CDR3 is 15 residues. V was pared by 3 bases and J by 0 bases, with 9 bases between. The CDR3 region has the DNA TGTGCCACCAGCAGGGGACTCTCCTCCTACAATGAGCAGTTCTTC. Translation gives CATSRGLSSYNEQFF. Variable domain in full (rest from reference TRBV15 and TRBJ2-1): DAMVIQNPRYQVTQFGKPVTLSCSQTLNHNVMYWYQQKSSQAPKLLFHYYDKDFNNEADTPDNFQSRRPNTSFCFLDIRSPGLGDTAMYLCATSRGLSSYNEQFFGPGTRLTVL.

This clone was counted once. The rearrangement joins TRBV9 to TRBJ2-1; D may correspond to TRBD1 or TRBD2 (6 bases each). Germline CDR1 and CDR2: SGDLS and YYNGEE. Deletions cut 3 bases from V and 0 bases from J, with 13 bases between. The CDR3 has 16 residues. The CDR3 region has the DNA TGTGCCAGCAGCGCCCAGGGGAGGAGCTCCTACAATGAGCAGTTCTTC. Translating it yields CASSAQGRSSYNEQFF.

The chain carries TRBV5-6 and TRBJ2-7; 9 nucleotides align to TRBD1. The CDR3 has 14 residues. J lost 7 bases, V lost 5 bases, and 10 bases had no gene match. The V gene's germline CDR1 is SGHDT and CDR2 YYEEEE. The CDR3 reads CASSSGQGSGEQYF. In nucleotides, the CDR3 is TGTGCCAGCAGTTCGGGACAGGGATCGGGTGAGCAGTACTTC.

The chain recombines TRBV4-2 with TRBJ2-3, with TRBD1 identical over 9 bases. CDR1 LGHNA and CDR2 YNFKEQ come from the germline V gene. The CDR3 sequence is 14 residues long. V lost 4 bases, J lost 6 bases, and 5 bases stayed unmatched. CDR3 DNA sequence: TGTGCCAGCAGCCCACGGACAGGGGACGATACGCAGTATTTT. Translated, it gives CASSPRTGDDTQYF.

The CDR3: CAAKGHWGNTIYF. CDR3 sequence (DNA): TGTGCCGCGAAGGGGCATTGGGGAAACACCATATATTTT. V usage is TRBV28 and J usage is TRBJ1-3; a possible D gene is TRBD1 (5 bases). The CDR3 is made up of 13 amino acids. The ends were cut back, 11 bases at V and 4 bases at J, with 15 bases in the middle. Germline values: CDR1 MDHEN, CDR2 SYDVKM.

This rearrangement joins TRBV4-3 to TRBJ2-5; 15 bases agree with TRBD2. From germline, CDR1 is LGHNA and CDR2 YSLEER. The CDR3 is 16 amino acids. Trimming took 4 bases from V and 4 from J; bases not matched to a gene: 4. CDR3 DNA sequence: TGCGCCAGCAGCCTGGGACTAGCGGGAGGAGGAGAGACCCAGTACTTC. Translation gives CASSLGLAGGGETQYF.

V usage is TRBV27 and J usage is TRBJ2-5; TRBD2 aligns across 7 bases. The V gene's germline CDR1 is MNHEY and CDR2 SMNVEV (reference sequence). The CDR3 is made up of 16 amino acids. J gave up 4 bases and V 7 bases, and 15 bases lay outside the gene matches. The CDR3 sequence is CASILPGGRVRETQYF. DNA for the CDR3: TGTGCCAGCATCCTACCCGGCGGGAGAGTTCGAGAGACCCAGTACTTC.

This clone showed up just once. The J gene is TRBJ2-1, the V gene TRBV30; the match to TRBD2 covers 10 bases. The CDR3 contains 14 residues. Germline CDR1 and CDR2: GTSNPN and SVGIG (reference sequence). V shed 5 bases, J shed 6 bases, and the junction held 7 bases outside the gene matches. The CDR3 loop reads CAWELAGLFNEQFF. In DNA form, the CDR3 reads TGTGCCTGGGAACTAGCGGGATTATTCAATGAGCAGTTCTTC.

Details on this clone: Other DNA sequences within the sample encode an identical CDR3. The chain is built from TRBV7-8 and TRBJ1-1, with D unclear. V was trimmed by 1 base and J by 4 bases, leaving 7 bases between them. The germline V gene encodes CDR1 SGHVS and CDR2 FQNEAQ. This CDR3 is 13 amino acids long. CDR3 region: CASSLEVGTEAFF. In DNA form, the CDR3 reads TGTGCCAGCAGCTTAGAGGTGGGCACTGAAGCTTTCTTT.

J is TRBJ1-2 and V is TRBV5-4, with a tentative D call TRBD1 (6 bases). Germline loops: CDR1 SGHNT, CDR2 YYREEE (reference sequence). The CDR3 runs to 13 residues. The ends were cut back, 10 bases at V and 2 bases at J, with 15 bases in the middle. The CDR3 here is CASAVGANYGYTF. CDR3 nucleotide sequence: TGTGCCTCAGCGGTGGGGGCGAACTATGGCTACACCTTC.

The chain couples TRBV9 to TRBJ2-2; D may match TRBD1 or TRBD2 (5 bases each). The CDR3 is 16 residues long. Deletions cut 3 bases from V and 1 base from J, with 13 bases between. CDR1 and CDR2 (germline): SGDLS, YYNGEE. The CDR3 DNA follows: TGTGCCAGCAGCGCCGCCGGGACGGGGAACACCGGGGAGCTGTTTTTT. It translates to CASSAAGTGNTGELFF.

V usage is TRBV18 and J usage is TRBJ2-7; a possible D gene is TRBD2 (6 bases). Trimming pared 0 bases from V and 0 bases from J, leaving 12 bases between. This CDR3 has 16 amino acids. CDR1 and CDR2 (germline): KGHSH, LQKENI. CDR3 region: CASSPPEGFLSYEQYF. The DNA for the CDR3 is TGTGCCAGCTCACCACCGGAGGGGTTCCTCTCCTACGAGCAGTACTTC.

The chain carries TRBV7-9 and TRBJ1-4, with D tentatively TRBD1 (5 bases). The germline gives CDR1 SEHNR, CDR2 FQNEAQ (reference sequence). The CDR3 has 15 residues. V was trimmed by 4 bases and J by 0 bases, leaving 9 bases between them. The CDR3 protein is CASSSRQSTNEKLFF. For the CDR3, the DNA is TGTGCCAGCAGCTCCCGACAGTCAACTAATGAAAAACTGTTTTTT. The full variable domain, its missing parts supplied by reference TRBV7-9 and TRBJ1-4, is DTGVSQNPRHKITKRGQNVTFRCDPISEHNRLYWYRQTLGQGPEFLTYFQNEAQLEKSRLLSDRFSAERPKGSFSTLEIQRTEQGDSAMYLCASSSRQSTNEKLFFGSGTQLSVL.

This clone was counted only a few times. The same CDR3 arises from other DNA sequences in this sample as well. The CDR3, as DNA: TGTGCCAGCAGCGAGGGACTAGCGGATTCCTACGAGCAGTACTTC. Translation gives CASSEGLADSYEQYF. The rearrangement links TRBV9 to TRBJ2-7, with 11 bases identical to TRBD2. Per germline, CDR1 SGDLS and CDR2 YYNGEE. The CDR3 sequence is 15 residues long. V lost 3 bases, J lost 1 base, and 3 bases stayed unmatched. Variable domain in full (rest from reference TRBV9 and TRBJ2-7): DSGVTQTPKHLITATGQRVTLRCSPRSGDLSVYWYQQSLDQGLQFLIQYYNGEERAKGNILERFSAQQFPDLHSELNLSSLELGDSALYFCASSEGLADSYEQYFGPGTRLTVT.

With regard to this clone: Mismatch with germline at one junction end may stem from a read error. This chain links TRBV7-3 with TRBJ1-1; D might be TRBD1 (6 bases). The length of the CDR3 is 15 residues. The V gene's germline CDR1 is SGHTA and CDR2 FQGTGA. This CDR3 is CASSLKDSLRADAFF. As DNA, the CDR3 is TGTGCCAGCAGCTTAAAGGACAGCTTAAGGGCTGATGCTTTCTTT.

This clone appeared once. The chain couples TRBV27 to TRBJ2-7; D is ambiguous. Germline assignment: CDR1 MNHEY and CDR2 SMNVEV (reference sequence). Trimming shortened V by 3 bases and J by 5 bases, and 17 bases separated the two germline ends. The CDR3 totals 15 residues. CDR3 region: CASSLVDGTKDEQYF. The CDR3 DNA follows: TGTGCCAGCAGTTTGGTGGACGGAACCAAAGACGAGCAGTACTTC.

The chain links TRBV6-1 to TRBJ2-3; weak D call: TRBD1 (6 bases). The CDR3 is 16 residues long. V was cut by 4 bases and J by 1 base, with 15 bases left in between. Germline values: CDR1 MNHNS, CDR2 SASEGT. For the CDR3, the DNA is TGTGCCAGCAGTGTTGTTCAGGGGATACGCACAGATACGCAGTATTTT. Protein: CASSVVQGIRTDTQYF.

The V and J genes are TRBV5-1 and TRBJ1-1; TRBD1 matches at 7 bases. Germline V CDR1 and CDR2: SGHRS, YFSETQ. V shed 5 bases and J 3 bases; nucleotides not matched to a gene: 7. The length of the CDR3 is 14 residues. CDR3 in DNA: TGCGCCAGCAGTCCTGGACAGGTGGACACTGAAGCTTTCTTT. Protein product: CASSPGQVDTEAFF.

This clone was seen a few times. This sample includes further DNA sequences coding for the same CDR3. The V and J genes are TRBV27 and TRBJ2-7; D is possibly TRBD2 (5 bases). This CDR3 spans 14 amino acids. Germline-derived CDR1 and CDR2 are MNHEY and SMNVEV (reference sequence). Trimming removed 0 bases from V and 0 bases from J, with 6 bases in between. CDR3 sequence reads: CASSLSRGSYEQYF. For the CDR3, the DNA is TGTGCCAGCAGTTTATCCCGGGGCTCCTACGAGCAGTACTTC.

The rearrangement uses TRBV14 and TRBJ2-2; D remains ambiguous. The CDR3 has 14 residues. Trimming shortened V by 2 bases and J by 6 bases, and 10 bases separated the two germline ends. Germline CDR1 and CDR2: SGHDN and FVKESK. This CDR3 reads CASSQFRAPGELFF. The CDR3, as DNA: TGTGCCAGCAGCCAATTTAGGGCTCCCGGGGAGCTGTTTTTT.

The chain is built from TRBV4-1 and TRBJ2-4; D perhaps matches TRBD1 (6 bases). Germline V gene data show CDR1 as MGHRA and CDR2 as YSYEKL. V was trimmed by 3 bases and J by 8 bases, leaving 8 bases between them. The CDR3 is 12 amino acids. The CDR3 spells CASSHNRDIQYF. CDR3 coding DNA: TGCGCCAGCAGCCATAACAGGGACATTCAGTACTTC.

The V and J genes are TRBV29-1 and TRBJ2-1, with 14 nucleotides matching TRBD2. Germline-derived CDR1 and CDR2 are SQVTM and ANQGSEA. The CDR3 contains 18 residues. The junction had 10 bases not matched to a gene; V was cut back by 6 bases and J by 0 bases. CDR3 in DNA: TGCAGCGTGGAGCGCGGACTAGCGGGAGGTAGCTCCTACAATGAGCAGTTCTTC. Translated, it gives CSVERGLAGGSSYNEQFF.

The genes are TRBV28 and TRBJ2-7; D remains ambiguous. V was pared by 3 bases and J by 7 bases, with 4 bases between. Germline CDR1 MDHEN, CDR2 SYDVKM. The CDR3 covers 10 residues. For the CDR3, the DNA is TGTGCCAGCAGTTTTCAAGAGCAGTACTTC. This encodes CASSFQEQYF.